The clone carrying this TCR beta chain was found a few times. Its antigen is unknown. The Oncomine TCR Beta short-read assay sequenced DNA from cultured CD4+ T cells. In TCRdb, the PCR reads were re-called with MiXCR into one record per CDR3 protein. The table has about 17,000 distinct CDR3 sequences, around 29% seen once. The sample belongs to a study of vaccination and CD4 T cells after COVID-19. Study as a whole: Two of the convalescents were Hispanic, and convalescents were six males and four females.

V gave up 7 bases and J gave up 8 bases; unmatched junction bases: 8. The CDR3 length is 13 residues. Treatment denoted: 10-day PBMC culture with coronavirus spike peptide pools or control peptides (ViraFEST assay). This clonotype originated in a human donor with COVID-19. J is TRBJ1-2 and V is TRBV12-3 or TRBV12-4, with 9 bases lining up with TRBD1. The specimen sequenced was cultured CD4+ T cells from blood. As DNA, the CDR3 is TGTGCCAGCAACCAGGACAGGGGAAACGGCTACACCTTC. It specifies CASNQDRGNGYTF.